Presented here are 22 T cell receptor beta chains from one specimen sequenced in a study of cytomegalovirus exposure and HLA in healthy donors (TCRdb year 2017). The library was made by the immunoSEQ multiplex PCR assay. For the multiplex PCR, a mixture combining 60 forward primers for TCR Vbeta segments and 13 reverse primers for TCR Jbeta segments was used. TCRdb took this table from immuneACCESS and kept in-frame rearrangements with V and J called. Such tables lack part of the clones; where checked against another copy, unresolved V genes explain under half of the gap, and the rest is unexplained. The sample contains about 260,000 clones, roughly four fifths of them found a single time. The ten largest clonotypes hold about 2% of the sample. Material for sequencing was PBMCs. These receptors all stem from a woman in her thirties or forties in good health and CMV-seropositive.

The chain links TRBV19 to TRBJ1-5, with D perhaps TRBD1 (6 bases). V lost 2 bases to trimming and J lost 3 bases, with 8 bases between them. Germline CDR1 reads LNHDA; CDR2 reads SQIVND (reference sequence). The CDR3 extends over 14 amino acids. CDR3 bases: TGTGCCAGTAGTATAAGGGACAACAATCAGCCCCAGCATTTT. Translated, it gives CASSIRDNNQPQHF.

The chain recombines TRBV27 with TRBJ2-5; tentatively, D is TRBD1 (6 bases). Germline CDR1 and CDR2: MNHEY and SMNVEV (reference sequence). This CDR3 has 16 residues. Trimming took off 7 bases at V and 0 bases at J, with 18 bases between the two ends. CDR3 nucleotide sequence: TGTGCCAGCACCATGGTAGGGGGAGTGTACCAAGAGACCCAGTACTTC. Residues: CASTMVGGVYQETQYF.

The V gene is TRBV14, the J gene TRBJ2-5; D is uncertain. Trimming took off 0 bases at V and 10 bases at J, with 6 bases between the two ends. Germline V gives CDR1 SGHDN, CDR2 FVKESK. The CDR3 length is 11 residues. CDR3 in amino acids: CASSQDRLQYF. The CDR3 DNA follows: TGTGCCAGCAGCCAAGATCGACTCCAGTACTTC.

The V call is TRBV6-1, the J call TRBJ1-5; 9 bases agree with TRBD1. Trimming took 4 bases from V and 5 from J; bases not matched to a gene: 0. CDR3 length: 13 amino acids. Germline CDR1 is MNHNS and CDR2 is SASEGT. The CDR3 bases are TGTGCCAGCAGTGGGACAGGGGATCAGCCCCAGCATTTT. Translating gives CASSGTGDQPQHF.

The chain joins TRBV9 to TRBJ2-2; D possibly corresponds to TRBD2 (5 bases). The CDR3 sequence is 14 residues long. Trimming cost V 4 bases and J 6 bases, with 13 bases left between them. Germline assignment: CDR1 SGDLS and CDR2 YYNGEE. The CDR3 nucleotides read TGTGCCAGCAGCATACCTAGCAACGCCGGGGAGCTGTTTTTT. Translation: CASSIPSNAGELFF.

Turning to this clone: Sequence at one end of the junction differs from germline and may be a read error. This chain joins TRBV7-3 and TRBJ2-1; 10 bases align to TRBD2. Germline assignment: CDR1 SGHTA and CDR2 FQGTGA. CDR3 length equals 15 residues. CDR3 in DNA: TGTGCCAGCAGCGTAACAGCGGGAGGGAACAATGAGCAGTTCTTC. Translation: CASSVTAGGNNEQFF.

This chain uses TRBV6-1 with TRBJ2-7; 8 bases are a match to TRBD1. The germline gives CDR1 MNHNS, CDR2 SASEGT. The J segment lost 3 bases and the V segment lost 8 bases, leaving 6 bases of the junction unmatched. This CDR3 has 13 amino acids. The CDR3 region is CASERTGLYEQYF. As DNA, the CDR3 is TGTGCCAGCGAGAGGACAGGGCTCTACGAGCAGTACTTC.

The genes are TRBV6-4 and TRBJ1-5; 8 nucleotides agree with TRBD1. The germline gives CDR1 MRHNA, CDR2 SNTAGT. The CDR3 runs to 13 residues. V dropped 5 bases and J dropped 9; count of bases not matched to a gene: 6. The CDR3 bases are TGTGCCAGCAGTATCGACAGGGGTATGCCCCAGCATTTT. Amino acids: CASSIDRGMPQHF.

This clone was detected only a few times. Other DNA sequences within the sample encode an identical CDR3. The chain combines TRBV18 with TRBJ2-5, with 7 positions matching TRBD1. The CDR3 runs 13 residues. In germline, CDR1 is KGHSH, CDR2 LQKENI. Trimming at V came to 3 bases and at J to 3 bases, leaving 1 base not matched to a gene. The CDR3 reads CASSPDREETQYF. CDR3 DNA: TGTGCCAGCTCACCCGACAGGGAAGAGACCCAGTACTTC. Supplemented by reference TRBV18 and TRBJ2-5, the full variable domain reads NAGVMQNPRHLVRRRGQEARLRCSPMKGHSHVYWYRQLPEEGLKFMVYLQKENIIDESGMPKERFSAEFPKEGPSILRIQQVVRGDSAAYFCASSPDREETQYFGPGTRLLVL.

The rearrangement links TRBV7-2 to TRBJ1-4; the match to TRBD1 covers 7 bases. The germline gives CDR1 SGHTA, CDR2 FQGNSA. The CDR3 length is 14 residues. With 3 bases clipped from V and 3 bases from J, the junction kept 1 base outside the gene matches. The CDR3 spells CASSFQGANEKLFF. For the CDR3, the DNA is TGTGCCAGCAGCTTCCAGGGGGCTAATGAAAAACTGTTTTTT.

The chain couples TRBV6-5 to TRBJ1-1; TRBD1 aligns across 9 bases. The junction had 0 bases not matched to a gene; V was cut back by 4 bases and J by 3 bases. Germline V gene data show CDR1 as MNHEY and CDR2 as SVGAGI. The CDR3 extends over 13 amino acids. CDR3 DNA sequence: TGTGCCAGCAGTTGGGACAGGGACACTGAAGCTTTCTTT. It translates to CASSWDRDTEAFF.

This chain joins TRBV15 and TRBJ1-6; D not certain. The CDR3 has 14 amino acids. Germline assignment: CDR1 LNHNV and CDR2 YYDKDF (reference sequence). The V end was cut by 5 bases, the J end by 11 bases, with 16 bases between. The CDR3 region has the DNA TGTGCCACCAGCGATAATCCGGGTCCCACACCCCTCCACTTT. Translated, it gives CATSDNPGPTPLHF. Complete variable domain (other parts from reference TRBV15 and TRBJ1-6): DAMVIQNPRYQVTQFGKPVTLSCSQTLNHNVMYWYQQKSSQAPKLLFHYYDKDFNNEADTPDNFQSRRPNTSFCFLDIRSPGLGDTAMYLCATSDNPGPTPLHFGNGTRLTVT.

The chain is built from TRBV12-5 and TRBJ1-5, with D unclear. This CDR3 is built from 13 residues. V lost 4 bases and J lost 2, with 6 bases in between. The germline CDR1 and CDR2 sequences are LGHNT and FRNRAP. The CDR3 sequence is CASGYPGNQPQHF. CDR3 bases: TGTGCTAGTGGTTATCCAGGCAATCAGCCCCAGCATTTT.

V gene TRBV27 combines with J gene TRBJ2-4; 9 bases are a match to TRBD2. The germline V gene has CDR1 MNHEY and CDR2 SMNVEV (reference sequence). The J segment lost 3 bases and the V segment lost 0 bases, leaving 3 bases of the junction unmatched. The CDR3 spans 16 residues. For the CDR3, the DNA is TGTGCCAGCAGTTTATCTAGCGGGAGTTTCAAAAACATTCAGTACTTC. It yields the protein CASSLSSGSFKNIQYF.

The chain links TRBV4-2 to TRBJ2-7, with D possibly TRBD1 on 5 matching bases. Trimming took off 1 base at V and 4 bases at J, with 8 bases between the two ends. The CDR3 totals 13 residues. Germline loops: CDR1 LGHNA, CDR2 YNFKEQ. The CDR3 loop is CASSQVGLYEQYF. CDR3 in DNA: TGTGCCAGCAGCCAAGTGGGGCTTTACGAGCAGTACTTC.

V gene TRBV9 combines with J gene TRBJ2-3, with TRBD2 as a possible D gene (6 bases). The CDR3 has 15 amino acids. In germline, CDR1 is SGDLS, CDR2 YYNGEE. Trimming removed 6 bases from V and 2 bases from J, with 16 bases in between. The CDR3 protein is CASNPRERVTDTQYF. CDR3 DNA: TGTGCCAGCAACCCCCGGGAGCGGGTCACAGATACGCAGTATTTT.

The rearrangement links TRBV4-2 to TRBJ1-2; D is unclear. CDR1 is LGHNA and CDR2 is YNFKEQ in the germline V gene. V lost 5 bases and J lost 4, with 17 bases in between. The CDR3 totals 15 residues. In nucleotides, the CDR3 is TGTGCCAGCAGCGAAGCCCTTGGGAGTTCCTATGGCTACACCTTC. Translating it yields CASSEALGSSYGYTF.

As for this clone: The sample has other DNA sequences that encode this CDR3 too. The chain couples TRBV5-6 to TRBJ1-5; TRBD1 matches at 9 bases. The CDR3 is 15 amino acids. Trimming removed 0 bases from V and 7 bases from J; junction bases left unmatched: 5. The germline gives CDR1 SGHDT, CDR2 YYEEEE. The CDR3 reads CASSLVGTGNQPQHF. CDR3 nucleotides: TGTGCCAGCAGCTTGGTAGGGACAGGGAACCAGCCCCAGCATTTT.

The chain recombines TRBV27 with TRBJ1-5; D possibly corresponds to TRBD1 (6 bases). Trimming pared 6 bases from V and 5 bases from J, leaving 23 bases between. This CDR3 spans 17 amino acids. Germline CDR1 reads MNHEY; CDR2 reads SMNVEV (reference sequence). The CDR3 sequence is CASRRVGTPRSDQPQHF. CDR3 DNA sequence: TGTGCCAGCAGGAGAGTCGGGACACCCCGATCCGATCAGCCCCAGCATTTT.

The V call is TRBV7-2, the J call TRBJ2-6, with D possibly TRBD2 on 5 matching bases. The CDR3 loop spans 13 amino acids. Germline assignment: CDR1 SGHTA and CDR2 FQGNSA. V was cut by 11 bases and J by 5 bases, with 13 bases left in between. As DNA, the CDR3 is TGTGCCGCCCGGGGTGATCGGGCCAACGTCCTGACTTTC. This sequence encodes CAARGDRANVLTF. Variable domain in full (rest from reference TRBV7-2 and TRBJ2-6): GAGVSQSPSNKVTEKGKDVELRCDPISGHTALYWYRQSLGQGLEFLIYFQGNSAPDKSGLPSDRFSAERTGGSVSTLTIQRTQQEDSAVYLCAARGDRANVLTFGAGSRLTVL.

CDR3 sequence: CASRLAGDAKNIQYF. The CDR3 DNA reads as TGTGCCAGCAGACTAGCGGGAGACGCCAAAAACATTCAGTACTTC. The rearrangement uses TRBV6-1 and TRBJ2-4; 11 nucleotides agree with TRBD2. The trim removed 6 bases at V and 1 base at J, leaving 2 bases unmatched. CDR3 length: 15 amino acids. Germline assignment: CDR1 MNHNS and CDR2 SASEGT.

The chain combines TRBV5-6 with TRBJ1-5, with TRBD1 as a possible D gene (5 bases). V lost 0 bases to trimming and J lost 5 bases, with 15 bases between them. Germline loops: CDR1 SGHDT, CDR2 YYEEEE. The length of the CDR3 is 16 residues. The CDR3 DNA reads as TGTGCCAGCAGCTTGGGGGGACTTCGGAGTGATCAGCCCCAGCATTTT. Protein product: CASSLGGLRSDQPQHF. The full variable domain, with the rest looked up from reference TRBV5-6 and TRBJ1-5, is DAGVTQSPTHLIKTRGQQVTLRCSPKSGHDTVSWYQQALGQGPQFIFQYYEEEERQRGNFPDRFSGHQFPNYSSELNVNALLLGDSALYLCASSLGGLRSDQPQHFGDGTRLSIL.